This TCR beta chain was sequenced in a study of PD-1 blockade in classical Hodgkin lymphoma. Each and every patient relapsed after autologous stem cell transplantation, and patients got differing brentuximab vedotin exposure. V dropped 5 bases and J dropped 2 bases, with 16 bases sitting between them. The CDR3 spans 15 residues. Germline V gene data show CDR1 as SGHVS and CDR2 as FNYEAQ. Clones were read by immunoSEQ multiplex PCR, and TCRdb kept only the in-frame ones, dropping some. Of fewer than 8,500 clones listed, approximately 85% are singletons. The sample here was peripheral blood mononuclear cells (PBMCs), taken at baseline. The chain links TRBV7-6 to TRBJ2-7; D is tentatively TRBD1 or TRBD2 (5 bases each). The receptor's source is a human donor with classical Hodgkin lymphoma. The chain's CDR3 is CASSPRGVGAYEQYF. CDR3 coding DNA: TGTGCCAGCAGCCCAAGGGGAGTAGGTGCCTACGAGCAGTACTTC. The full variable domain, in which reference TRBV7-6 and TRBJ2-7 provide the parts outside the CDR3, is GAGVSQSPRYKVTKRGQDVALRCDPISGHVSLYWYRQALGQGPEFLTYFNYEAQQDKSGLPNDRFSAERPEGSISTLTIQRTEQRDSAMYRCASSPRGVGAYEQYFGPGTRLTVT.